Below are 22 T cell receptor beta chains sequenced from a single sample in a study of blood T cell repertoires in COVID-19. Produced via immunoSEQ multiplex PCR; TCRdb's table is partial and in-frame only. The sample includes roughly 120,000 clones, about 85% of them seen just once. Sequences were obtained from peripheral blood. These receptors were obtained from a human donor in a cohort sampled during active COVID-19.

V gene TRBV5-1 combines with J gene TRBJ1-3; 8 bases map to TRBD1. This CDR3 region has 20 residues. Germline V gene lookup returns CDR1 SGHRS and CDR2 YFSETQ. Trimming at V came to 4 bases and at J to 2 bases, leaving 20 bases not matched to a gene. CDR3: CASSPARAGGRGRAGNTIYF. CDR3 bases: TGCGCCAGCAGCCCCGCCAGAGCAGGGGGCCGGGGAAGGGCTGGAAACACCATATATTTT.

The gene calls are TRBV11-2 and TRBJ1-4; D is perhaps TRBD1 (6 bases). This CDR3 region has 15 residues. V was clipped by 5 bases and J by 6 bases, with 16 bases between them. Germline V gene lookup returns CDR1 SGHAT and CDR2 FQNNGV. The CDR3 nucleotides are TGTGCCAGCAGCCCAAGGGGGGGGAGGGATGAAAAACTGTTTTTT. Protein product: CASSPRGGRDEKLFF.

The V gene is TRBV2, the J gene TRBJ2-1; weak D call: TRBD2 (7 bases). The V end lost 2 bases, the J end lost 8 bases, and 10 bases lay between the germline ends. Germline V gene lookup returns CDR1 SNHLY and CDR2 FYNNEI. The CDR3 is 13 residues long. CDR3 in amino acids: CASSEWGGDEQFF. As DNA, the CDR3 is TGTGCCAGCAGTGAATGGGGGGGCGATGAGCAGTTCTTC.

The chain couples TRBV19 to TRBJ2-3; TRBD1 aligns across 10 bases. The V and J ends lost 3 bases and 6 bases, in that order; junction bases with no gene match: 18. CDR1 is LNHDA and CDR2 is SQIVND in the germline V gene (reference sequence). CDR3 length equals 19 residues. The chain's CDR3 is CASSILLQTGGVSADTQYF. CDR3 sequence (DNA): TGTGCCAGTAGTATCCTCCTTCAGACAGGGGGCGTTTCTGCGGATACGCAGTATTTT.

The chain links TRBV27 to TRBJ1-2; D ambiguous. V shed 6 bases and J shed 6 bases, with 14 bases lying between them. The V gene's germline CDR1 is MNHEY and CDR2 SMNVEV (reference sequence). CDR3 length equals 13 residues. The chain's CDR3 is CASSPGTSNGYTF. In DNA, the CDR3 is TGTGCCAGCAGCCCGGGAACCTCGAATGGCTACACCTTC.

V and J are TRBV19 and TRBJ1-5; possibly TRBD1 for D (5 bases). V lost 3 bases to trimming and J lost 0 bases, with 12 bases between them. The length of the CDR3 is 16 residues. CDR1 and CDR2 (germline): LNHDA, SQIVND (reference sequence). DNA of the CDR3: TGTGCCAGTAGTATCGGAACAGGCTATAGCAATCAGCCCCAGCATTTT. Translation: CASSIGTGYSNQPQHF.

A few counts support this clone. Other nucleotide sequences in the sample specify the same CDR3. The chain is built from TRBV2 and TRBJ1-2; maybe TRBD1 (5 bases). This CDR3 region has 14 residues. Between the trimmed V and J ends, which lost 3 bases and 4 bases, there was a span of 12 bases. Germline V lookup: CDR1 SNHLY, CDR2 FYNNEI. The CDR3 DNA follows: TGTGCCAGCAGTGACAGGGCGGGGGGCTATGGCTACACCTTC. The encoded protein is CASSDRAGGYGYTF.

This clone was picked up one time. This chain connects TRBV27 to TRBJ1-2; 11 positions agree with TRBD1. Germline CDR1 and CDR2: MNHEY and SMNVEV (reference sequence). The V gene end was trimmed by 0 bases and the J gene end by 3 bases; junction bases not matched to a gene: 0. The CDR3 is made up of 15 amino acids. CDR3 sequence: CASSLSGQGDYGYTF. The CDR3 DNA is TGTGCCAGCAGTTTATCGGGACAGGGGGACTATGGCTACACCTTC.

The rearrangement links TRBV10-3 to TRBJ2-1; D is possibly TRBD2 (5 bases). The CDR3 covers 14 residues. Germline CDR1 ENHRY, CDR2 SYGVKD. The V end was cut by 7 bases, the J end by 0 bases, with 10 bases between. CDR3 residues: CAIKRGPSYNEQFF. In nucleotides, the CDR3 is TGTGCCATCAAGCGCGGGCCCTCCTACAATGAGCAGTTCTTC.

The chain uses TRBV6-1 and TRBJ1-2; 8 nucleotides line up with TRBD1. This CDR3 is 14 amino acids long. Per germline, CDR1 MNHNS and CDR2 SASEGT. Trimming at V came to 3 bases and at J to 3 bases, leaving 3 bases not matched to a gene. The CDR3 is CASSDRGRDYGYTF. For the CDR3, the DNA is TGTGCCAGCAGTGACAGGGGGCGCGACTATGGCTACACCTTC.

A few counts support this clone. The chain has TRBV11-2 and TRBJ1-1, with a possible D match to TRBD1 (6 bases). This CDR3 contains 14 residues. Per germline, CDR1 SGHAT and CDR2 FQNNGV. Trimming pared 2 bases from V and 6 bases from J, leaving 13 bases between. The CDR3 nucleotides read TGTGCCAGCAGCTTAACAGGGCCTAGGGCTGAAGCTTTCTTT. Translated, it gives CASSLTGPRAEAFF.

The rearrangement links TRBV3-1 (or the pseudogene TRBV3-2) to TRBJ2-4; 10 bases map to TRBD1. Germline V gene data show CDR1 as LGHDT and CDR2 as YNNKEL (reference sequence). V dropped 1 base and J dropped 7; count of bases not matched to a gene: 4. The CDR3 spans 15 residues. CDR3: CASSQGQGASNIQYF. CDR3 nucleotide sequence: TGTGCCAGCAGCCAAGGACAGGGGGCATCGAACATTCAGTACTTC.

With respect to this clone: The sample contains more than one DNA sequence encoding this CDR3. The chain uses TRBV6-5 and TRBJ1-1; maybe TRBD1 (6 bases). Germline-derived CDR1 and CDR2 are MNHEY and SVGAGI. V was trimmed by 10 bases and J by 2 bases, leaving 8 bases between them. The CDR3 contains 11 residues. Here the CDR3 reads CAIQGNTEAFF. The CDR3 DNA reads TGTGCCATACAGGGAAACACTGAAGCTTTCTTT.

The chain has TRBV10-3 and TRBJ1-3; weak D call: TRBD1 (6 bases). The CDR3 is 14 amino acids. CDR1 is ENHRY and CDR2 is SYGVKD in the germline V gene. The V gene lost 6 bases and the J gene lost 3 bases, with 12 bases spanning the gap. This CDR3 is CAIRGGVDGNTIYF. CDR3 in DNA: TGTGCCATCAGAGGGGGGGTAGATGGAAACACCATATATTTT.

This chain joins TRBV25-1 and TRBJ1-2; D remains ambiguous. The CDR3 is 12 residues long. Germline CDR1 is MGHDK and CDR2 is SYGVNS. V lost 8 bases to trimming and J lost 7 bases, with 14 bases between them. CDR3 sequence: CASSPGSLGYTF. CDR3 nucleotides: TGTGCCAGCTCACCCGGGAGCCTTGGCTACACCTTC.

This clone was picked up one time. This chain joins TRBV6-5 and TRBJ2-1; TRBD1 matches 7 bases. The ends lost 8 bases at V and 6 bases at J; junction bases unmatched: 7. The CDR3 is 13 amino acids. CDR1 is MNHEY and CDR2 is SVGAGI in the germline V gene. The CDR3 loop is CASEATGFNEQFF. In DNA form, the CDR3 reads TGTGCCAGCGAAGCGACAGGGTTCAATGAGCAGTTCTTC.

J is TRBJ1-1 and V is TRBV5-1; TRBD1 is a possible D gene (5 bases). V was clipped by 0 bases and J by 0 bases, with 9 bases between them. The CDR3 has 15 residues. The germline CDR1 and CDR2 sequences are SGHRS and YFSETQ. CDR3 loop: CASSLEGLVNTEAFF. As DNA, the CDR3 is TGCGCCAGCAGCTTGGAGGGACTAGTGAACACTGAAGCTTTCTTT.

The chain combines TRBV9 with TRBJ2-7; weak D call: TRBD2 (6 bases). Germline CDR1 reads SGDLS; CDR2 reads YYNGEE. The V end lost 0 bases, the J end lost 0 bases, and 10 bases lay between the germline ends. The CDR3 runs 15 residues. This chain's CDR3 is CASSVDGGISYEQYF. The DNA of the CDR3 is TGTGCCAGCAGCGTAGATGGGGGGATCTCCTACGAGCAGTACTTC.

The V and J genes are TRBV19 and TRBJ2-7; D uncertain. V gave up 3 bases and J gave up 3 bases, with 9 bases separating them. In germline, CDR1 is LNHDA, CDR2 SQIVND (reference sequence). The CDR3 loop spans 13 amino acids. The CDR3 region has the DNA TGTGCCAGTAGTATTGAACTGCACTACGAGCAGTACTTC. Translating gives CASSIELHYEQYF.

This chain joins TRBV3-1 (or the pseudogene TRBV3-2) and TRBJ1-6; D possibly corresponds to TRBD1 (6 bases). This CDR3 has 15 residues. Germline-derived CDR1 and CDR2 are LGHDT and YNNKEL (reference sequence). V was clipped by 3 bases and J by 8 bases, with 14 bases between them. CDR3 amino acids: CASSQIGGFDSPLHF. The CDR3 DNA is TGTGCCAGCAGCCAGATTGGGGGCTTCGATTCACCCCTCCACTTT.

The rearrangement links TRBV9 to TRBJ1-2; maybe TRBD1 (5 bases). V was clipped by 2 bases and J by 6 bases, with 8 bases between them. This CDR3 is 12 amino acids long. Germline loops: CDR1 SGDLS, CDR2 YYNGEE. This chain's CDR3 is CASSVRDDGYTF. In DNA, the CDR3 is TGTGCCAGCAGCGTCAGGGATGATGGCTACACCTTC.

V usage is TRBV7-8 and J usage is TRBJ2-1; D perhaps matches TRBD2 (7 bases). CDR3 length: 13 amino acids. V was clipped by 7 bases and J by 2 bases, with 9 bases between them. CDR1 and CDR2 (germline): SGHVS, FQNEAQ. This chain's CDR3 is CASKGGAYNEQFF. The CDR3, as DNA: TGTGCCAGCAAAGGGGGGGCCTACAATGAGCAGTTCTTC.